These 14 T cell receptor beta chains were sequenced from one sample in a study of blood T cell repertoires in COVID-19. Data came from immunoSEQ multiplex PCR; TCRdb stores just in-frame clones and leaves some out. The table has 350,000 to 500,000 clones, around nine tenths seen once; the top ten hold less than 1.5%. Sample: PBMCs or T cells enriched from blood (not recorded which). The receptors derive from a woman younger than 35 who had been exposed to COVID-19.

The rearrangement joins TRBV28 to TRBJ1-1, with unresolved D. Trimming took off 7 bases at V and 1 base at J, with 13 bases between the two ends. This CDR3 spans 14 amino acids. Germline lookup yields CDR1 MDHEN and CDR2 SYDVKM. CDR3: CASTTVGENTEAFF. In nucleotides, the CDR3 is TGTGCCAGCACCACCGTGGGAGAGAACACTGAAGCTTTCTTT.

The chain uses TRBV6-5 and TRBJ2-1, with TRBD1 as a possible D gene (6 bases). This CDR3 comprises 15 residues. Germline V gives CDR1 MNHEY, CDR2 SVGAGI. V was cut by 5 bases and J by 6 bases, with 17 bases left in between. The CDR3 loop reads CASSLHRATGNEQFF. The CDR3 DNA reads as TGTGCCAGCAGTCTACACAGGGCGACTGGCAATGAGCAGTTCTTC.

V and J are TRBV14 and TRBJ2-1, with 9 bases fitting TRBD2. V lost 1 base and J lost 0; bases outside the gene matches: 10. This CDR3 is 19 amino acids long. CDR1 and CDR2 from the germline V gene are SGHDN and FVKESK. CDR3 loop: CASSQVPGLALSSYNEQFF. Here the CDR3 DNA reads TGTGCCAGCAGCCAAGTCCCGGGACTAGCCCTGTCCTCCTACAATGAGCAGTTCTTC.

This sequence joins TRBV19 and TRBJ2-7, with D possibly matching TRBD2 (5 bases). The ends were cut back, 3 bases at V and 0 bases at J, with 6 bases in the middle. Germline loops: CDR1 LNHDA, CDR2 SQIVND (reference sequence). There are 13 residues in the CDR3. CDR3 sequence: CASSMEASYEQYF. The CDR3 nucleotides read TGTGCCAGTAGTATGGAGGCCTCCTACGAGCAGTACTTC.

The chain couples TRBV10-3 to TRBJ2-5, with 10 bases that match TRBD2. The CDR3 length is 15 residues. The germline V gene encodes CDR1 ENHRY and CDR2 SYGVKD. With V trimmed by 4 bases and J by 5 bases, 7 bases remained unmatched. The CDR3 nucleotides read TGTGCCATCAGTGGGGAGCGGGGGGGCCGGGAGACCCAGTACTTC. Translating it yields CAISGERGGRETQYF.

The rearrangement uses TRBV4-1 and TRBJ2-5; 9 bases match TRBD1. V gave up 4 bases and J gave up 5 bases; unmatched junction bases: 5. From germline, CDR1 is MGHRA and CDR2 YSYEKL. The CDR3 has 14 residues. This CDR3 reads CASSRGQGRETQYF. The CDR3 DNA follows: TGCGCCAGCAGCCGAGGACAGGGGCGTGAGACCCAGTACTTC.

This clone was detected once. V usage is TRBV28 and J usage is TRBJ2-2; no clear D gene. The CDR3 spans 15 residues. Per germline, CDR1 MDHEN and CDR2 SYDVKM. Deletions cut 7 bases from V and 4 bases from J, with 16 bases between. CDR3 sequence reads: CASNQFPSGTGELFF. CDR3 bases: TGTGCCAGCAATCAGTTCCCCTCGGGCACCGGGGAGCTGTTTTTT.

The rearrangement links TRBV24-1 to TRBJ2-1; 8 bases align to TRBD1. The CDR3 covers 14 residues. The ends lost 6 bases at V and 7 bases at J; junction bases unmatched: 7. Germline V lookup: CDR1 KGHDR, CDR2 SFDVKD. DNA of the CDR3: TGTGCCACCAGTAGAAGACAGGGGAAAAATGAGCAGTTCTTC. Translation: CATSRRQGKNEQFF.

The chain carries TRBV7-2 and TRBJ1-2; 8 bases are a match to TRBD1. Germline V gene lookup returns CDR1 SGHTA and CDR2 FQGNSA. Losses at the gene ends were 1 base for V and 1 base for J; bases not matched to a gene: 11. CDR3 length equals 18 residues. The CDR3 reads CASSLGAGQALLNYGYTF. CDR3 nucleotide sequence: TGTGCCAGCAGCTTAGGGGCGGGACAGGCCCTTCTTAACTATGGCTACACCTTC.

This chain links TRBV7-6 with TRBJ2-2; 8 bases map to TRBD1. This CDR3 has 15 residues. The J segment lost 7 bases and the V segment lost 5 bases, leaving 9 bases of the junction unmatched. Germline values: CDR1 SGHVS, CDR2 FNYEAQ. This CDR3 is CASSATQGGGGELFF. The DNA for the CDR3 is TGTGCCAGCAGCGCAACACAGGGGGGAGGCGGGGAGCTGTTTTTT.

This rearrangement joins TRBV13 to TRBJ2-3, with 8 positions matching TRBD2. Per germline, CDR1 PRHDT and CDR2 FYEKMQ (reference sequence). With 5 bases clipped from V and 6 bases from J, the junction kept 10 bases outside the gene matches. The CDR3 is 15 residues long. This chain's CDR3 is CASSRTGLGGDTQYF. In DNA, the CDR3 is TGTGCCAGCAGCCGGACGGGACTAGGGGGGGATACGCAGTATTTT.

V gene TRBV3-1 (or the pseudogene TRBV3-2) combines with J gene TRBJ1-1; no reliable D call. Per germline, CDR1 LGHDT and CDR2 YNNKEL (reference sequence). V lost 1 base to trimming and J lost 2 bases, with 8 bases between them. CDR3 size: 14 residues. The CDR3 nucleotides read TGTGCCAGCAGCCAAGTACAAACCAACACTGAAGCTTTCTTT. Translated, it gives CASSQVQTNTEAFF.

The rearrangement uses TRBV2 and TRBJ2-7; TRBD1 matches at 8 bases. The germline V gene has CDR1 SNHLY and CDR2 FYNNEI. The CDR3 is 13 amino acids. J lost 3 bases, V lost 9 bases, and 7 bases had no gene match. The CDR3 spells CASSPGQDYEQYF. The CDR3 DNA is TGTGCCAGTTCGCCGGGACAGGACTACGAGCAGTACTTC.

The chain links TRBV6-5 to TRBJ1-1; D might be TRBD1 (5 bases). V was trimmed by 2 bases and J by 0 bases, leaving 13 bases between them. This CDR3 has 16 residues. Germline V gene data show CDR1 as MNHEY and CDR2 as SVGAGI. CDR3 DNA sequence: TGTGCCAGCAGTTACATAGGGGAGGGGTTGAACACTGAAGCTTTCTTT. Translated: CASSYIGEGLNTEAFF.